A selection of T cell receptor beta chains follows, all from one sample in a study of T cell responses to AZD1222 COVID-19 vaccine. The data were produced by immunoSEQ multiplex PCR, yet TCRdb's version contains in-frame clones alone and is incomplete. The table lists over 120,000 clones, 85% to 95% of them singletons. This specimen consisted of peripheral blood, obtained on day 0 of AZD1222 vaccination. The receptors here all came from an adult in good health. Both conserved end residues are part of each CDR3. D genes are given only for firm matches. Clone size appears in some rows only: once, few, many, or a class for an expanded clone.

d_gene	abundance	j_gene	len	v_gene	CDR3aa	CDR3nt
NA	NA	TRBJ2-1	14	TRBV7-3	CASSFGGDYNEQFF	TGTGCCAGCAGCTTCGGGGGAGACTACAATGAGCAGTTCTTC
NA	NA	TRBJ2-7	15	TRBV9	CASSDSGRWVHEQYF	TGTGCCAGCAGCGATTCGGGCAGGTGGGTCCACGAGCAGTACTTC
NA	NA	TRBJ1-5	16	TRBV5-8	CASSLGWERVNQPQHF	TGTGCCAGCAGCTTGGGTTGGGAAAGGGTTAATCAGCCCCAGCATTTT
TRBD2	NA	TRBJ2-2	17	TRBV11-2	CASSLGLAGVNTGELFF	TGTGCCAGCAGCCTGGGACTAGCGGGGGTTAACACCGGGGAGCTGTTTTTT
NA	NA	TRBJ1-1	11	TRBV5-5	CASSLGFEAFF	TGTGCCAGCAGCTTGGGTTTTGAAGCTTTCTTT
NA	NA	TRBJ2-3	13	TRBV7-9	CASSSGGGDTQYF	TGTGCCAGCAGCTCCGGGGGTGGGGATACGCAGTATTTT
NA	NA	TRBJ1-2	15	TRBV6-5	CASSSVGRKVYGYTF	TGTGCCAGCAGTTCCGTAGGTAGGAAGGTCTATGGCTACACCTTC
NA	NA	TRBJ2-1	15	TRBV27	CASSLTTRSYNEQFF	TGTGCCAGCAGTTTGACAACCCGCTCCTACAATGAGCAGTTCTTC
TRBD1	NA	TRBJ1-5	16	TRBV9	CATPWERAGGLTPQHF	TGTGCTACCCCGTGGGAGAGGGCAGGGGGCCTGACGCCCCAGCATTTT
NA	NA	TRBJ1-6	16	TRBV2	CASSELGLLYNSPLHF	TGTGCCAGCAGTGAATTAGGGCTCCTTTATAATTCACCCCTCCACTTT
TRBD1	NA	TRBJ2-7	14	TRBV7-2	CASSPQGALNEQYF	TGTGCCAGCAGCCCCCAGGGGGCTCTCAACGAGCAGTACTTC
NA	NA	TRBJ1-2	11	TRBV29-1	CSVSGVWGYTF	TGCAGCGTCTCAGGGGTATGGGGCTACACCTTC
TRBD1	NA	TRBJ1-4	15	TRBV4-1	CASSQGQGGGEKLFF	TGCGCCAGCAGCCAAGGACAGGGCGGAGGTGAAAAACTGTTTTTT
NA	few	TRBJ1-2	12	TRBV9	CASSATTDGYTF	TGTGCCAGCAGCGCAACGACCGATGGCTACACCTTC
NA	NA	TRBJ1-2	15	TRBV15	CATREPTSTPQGYTF	TGTGCCACCAGGGAACCGACATCTACCCCCCAAGGCTACACCTTC
TRBD1	NA	TRBJ1-5	16	TRBV6-5	CASSYTAQGVYQPQHF	TGTGCCAGCAGTTACACGGCGCAGGGGGTATACCAGCCCCAGCATTTT
NA	NA	TRBJ1-2	13	TRBV19	CASSGQNSYGYTF	TGTGCCAGTAGCGGACAGAATTCCTATGGCTACACCTTC
NA	NA	TRBJ1-1	14	TRBV7-2	CASSLRLRKLVAFF	TGTGCCAGTAGCTTAAGACTCCGAAAATTGGTGGCTTTCTTT
NA	NA	TRBJ2-7	14	TRBV6-5	CASSYSPTGYEQYF	TGTGCCAGCAGTTACTCGCCGACAGGCTACGAGCAGTACTTC
TRBD1	NA	TRBJ1-1	14	TRBV6-5	CASSWDRSYTEAFF	TGTGCCAGCAGTTGGGACAGGTCCTACACTGAAGCTTTCTTT
NA	NA	TRBJ2-7	11	TRBV19	CAAGLSYEQYF	TGTGCCGCTGGACTCTCCTACGAGCAGTACTTC
NA	NA	TRBJ1-2	14	TRBV7-2	CASSTYGKSEGYTF	TGTGCCAGCAGCACATATGGGAAAAGTGAGGGCTACACCTTC
TRBD1	once	TRBJ1-1	15	TRBV11-2	CASSFTGQGPGGAFF	TGTGCCAGCAGCTTCACGGGACAGGGACCGGGCGGAGCTTTCTTT
TRBD1	NA	TRBJ1-1	13	TRBV6-1	CASSDRGGTEAFF	TGTGCCAGCAGTGACAGGGGGGGAACTGAAGCTTTCTTT
NA	NA	TRBJ1-1	14	TRBV19	CASKHGTANTEAFF	TGTGCCAGCAAACACGGGACCGCGAACACTGAAGCTTTCTTT
NA	NA	TRBJ1-2	12	TRBV30	CAGEGRRFGYTF	TGTGCCGGCGAGGGACGACGATTTGGCTACACCTTC
TRBD1	NA	TRBJ1-5	19	TRBV6-1	CASSERRGQNLYSNQPQHF	TGTGCCAGCAGTGAAAGGAGGGGACAGAATCTTTATAGCAATCAGCCCCAGCATTTT